This note documents a single T cell receptor (beta chain) sequence. Its specificity is not known. The sample belongs to a study of beta chain features in type 1 diabetes. Since all of the isolated RNA was reverse transcribed, expressed TCRB transcripts were what got sequenced. Generated by immunoSEQ multiplex PCR, the TCRdb table keeps only in-frame clones and is missing some. There are about 620,000 clones in the sample; about 14% occur only once, and approximately 0.087% lies in the top ten. Study-level points and caveats: VDJ junctions in type 1 diabetes patients carried more deletions and fewer insertions. A closer apparent resemblance between naive, central memory and Treg TCRB repertoires was seen in patients than in healthy donors.

With 1 base removed from V and 6 bases from J, the gap between germline ends came to 9 bases. The CDR3 is made up of 14 amino acids. Per the germline V gene, CDR1 is LGHNA and CDR2 is YNFKEQ. Via the markers CD45RO/CCR7/CD25/CD127/CD95/CD27, stem cell-like memory, regulatory, central memory and naive CD4+ cells were sorted. Sequencing was done on a sample of naive CD4+ T cells from blood. This chain connects TRBV4-2 to TRBJ1-4; D is unresolved. The sequence was obtained from a man younger than 35 in good health. The CDR3 sequence: CASSQGVYHEKLFF. The CDR3 DNA sequence: TGTGCCAGCAGCCAAGGGGTCTACCATGAAAAACTGTTTTTT.